What follows describes a single T cell receptor beta chain. Its antigen is unknown. This record belongs to a study of persistence of HIV-infected CD4 T cells. Study outcomes and limitations: CMV- and Gag-responding cells had lower TCRbeta richness than CD3/CD28-responding cells. Degenerate expanded CDR3beta sequences were enriched among CMV- and Gag-responding cells.

The immunoSEQ assay was version 4, run in survey mode. Assay: immunoSEQ multiplex PCR; the TCRdb copy retains only in-frame clones and omits some. The table records fewer than 45,000 clones, about 85% of them present only once. This nonspecific control used anti-CD3/anti-CD28 bead stimulation of CD4+ T cells. Responding CD4+ T cells were sorted by upregulation of both CD40 ligand and CD69. This CDR3 is 17 amino acids long. Germline-derived CDR1 and CDR2 are SGHTA and FQGTGA. Unmatched junction bases numbered 11, after V lost 5 bases and J lost 3 bases. The TCR sequence derives from an adult woman with HIV who was CMV-seropositive. The V and J genes are TRBV7-3 and TRBJ2-2; 8 bases map to TRBD1. Sequenced material: CD4+ T cells sorted from PBMCs after approximately 20-hour stimulation, taken from a patient who received antiretroviral therapy. CDR3: CASSPGQGEWDTGELFF. CDR3 nucleotides: TGTGCCAGCAGCCCAGGACAGGGTGAATGGGACACCGGGGAGCTGTTTTTT.